The 10 T cell receptor beta chains presented below share a single source sample, sequenced in a study of blood T cell repertoires in COVID-19. The assay was immunoSEQ multiplex PCR, and TCRdb's table has in-frame clones only and misses some. The sample contains roughly 400,000 clones, about nine tenths of which appear only once. Sequenced input: PBMCs or T cells enriched from blood (not recorded which). Receptors originate from a woman aged 40-49 years who had been exposed to COVID-19.

The chain links TRBV18 to TRBJ1-1; possibly TRBD1 for D (6 bases). In germline, CDR1 is KGHSH, CDR2 LQKENI. The V gene lost 2 bases and the J gene lost 2 bases, with 12 bases spanning the gap. CDR3 length: 15 amino acids. The CDR3 DNA follows: TGTGCCAGCTCACCAGCCCGGGACATAAACACTGAAGCTTTCTTT. It specifies CASSPARDINTEAFF.

The chain combines TRBV10-2 with TRBJ1-2; 7 nucleotides match TRBD1. The germline V gene encodes CDR1 WSHSY and CDR2 SAAADI. CDR3 size: 16 residues. Losses at the gene ends were 3 bases for V and 1 base for J; bases not matched to a gene: 8. CDR3 DNA: TGCGCCAGCAGTGATAGGGACAGAAGTAATAACTATGGCTACACCTTC. It specifies CASSDRDRSNNYGYTF.

The rearrangement joins TRBV24-1 to TRBJ1-5; D gene uncertain. V was pared by 6 bases and J by 0 bases, with 5 bases between. The germline gives CDR1 KGHDR, CDR2 SFDVKD. The CDR3 is made up of 13 amino acids. For the CDR3, the DNA is TGTGCCACCAGTCGGGGTAGCAATCAGCCCCAGCATTTT. It is translated as CATSRGSNQPQHF.

This rearrangement joins TRBV12-3 or TRBV12-4 to TRBJ1-2; D unresolved. V was cut by 5 bases and J by 3 bases, with 10 bases left in between. This CDR3 is 13 amino acids long. The CDR3 DNA reads TGTGCCAGCAGTAATGGAGTTCACTATGGCTACACCTTC. Translating gives CASSNGVHYGYTF.

This chain connects TRBV25-1 to TRBJ1-4; D unclear. CDR3 size: 11 residues. Trimming left V 1 base short and J 8 bases short, with 2 bases between. Germline V gene sequence: CDR1 MGHDK, CDR2 SYGVNS. This chain's CDR3 is CASSELEKLFF. The CDR3 nucleotides read TGTGCCAGCAGTGAATTAGAAAAACTGTTTTTT.

The CDR3 DNA follows: TGTGCCAGCAGCGAACGACATATGGTCTCTGGAAACACCATATATTTT. It codes for CASSERHMVSGNTIYF. The chain employs TRBV6-6 and TRBJ1-3; D gene uncertain. V was shortened by 6 bases and J by 0 bases, with 15 bases between the two germline ends. The germline V gene has CDR1 MNHNY and CDR2 SVGAGI (reference sequence). The CDR3 totals 16 residues.

The chain combines TRBV27 with TRBJ2-7; 9 bases fit TRBD2. The trim removed 5 bases at V and 2 bases at J, leaving 10 bases unmatched. The germline gives CDR1 MNHEY, CDR2 SMNVEV (reference sequence). The CDR3 contains 16 residues. The CDR3 here is CASSLMRLAGTYEQYF. In DNA, the CDR3 is TGTGCCAGCAGTCTCATGCGGCTAGCGGGGACCTACGAGCAGTACTTC.

The chain uses TRBV6-5 and TRBJ1-2; D is undetermined. V shed 2 bases and J shed 8 bases, with 12 bases lying between them. This CDR3 region has 13 residues. Germline CDR1 is MNHEY and CDR2 is SVGAGI. For the CDR3, the DNA is TGTGCCAGCAGTTACAGGGAGCTCGGGGGCTACACCTTC. As protein: CASSYRELGGYTF.

V is TRBV12-5 and J is TRBJ1-5; 12 positions agree with TRBD1. The CDR3 sequence is 20 residues long. The V segment lost 0 bases and the J segment 0 bases; nucleotides outside the gene matches: 9. CDR1 is LGHNT, CDR2 FRNRAP, per germline. Here the CDR3 reads CASGLVLGTGGSDSNQPQHF. Here the CDR3 DNA reads TGTGCTAGTGGTTTGGTTCTAGGGACAGGGGGCTCCGATAGCAATCAGCCCCAGCATTTT.

The genes are TRBV7-3 and TRBJ1-2; TRBD1 matches 8 bases. Germline-derived CDR1 and CDR2 are SGHTA and FQGTGA. V shed 4 bases and J 5 bases; nucleotides not matched to a gene: 9. This CDR3 comprises 15 residues. CDR3 bases: TGTGCCAGCAGCTATGGACAGGGAAGGCAGTATGGCTACACCTTC. Its protein is CASSYGQGRQYGYTF.